Each of the 30 T cell receptor beta chains below was sequenced from the same sample in a study of shared T cell receptors in the human thymus. Profiling relied on immunoSEQ multiplex PCR, and the TCRdb table lists in-frame clones only, not all of them. The table lists 450,000 to 650,000 clones, approximately 78% of them singletons. The sample was also linked to a second study, of human thymus T cells.

Sequencing input: thymocytes. The receptors derive from a boy younger than two with a congenital heart defect.

In this sample, this clone turned up a few times. The chain joins TRBV18 to TRBJ2-1; D gene ambiguous. Germline V gives CDR1 KGHSH, CDR2 LQKENI. The CDR3 runs 13 residues. The ends were cut back, 0 bases at V and 7 bases at J, with 7 bases in the middle. CDR3 amino acids: CASSPPHANEQFF. The CDR3 DNA follows: TGTGCCAGCTCACCACCTCATGCGAATGAGCAGTTCTTC.

The chain has TRBV6-1 and TRBJ2-1, with TRBD2 identical over 10 bases. This CDR3 region has 17 residues. V was pared by 2 bases and J by 4 bases, with 8 bases of the junction left unmatched. Germline V CDR1 and CDR2: MNHNS, SASEGT. The CDR3 DNA reads as TGTGCCAGCAGTGAACAGAGCGGGAGGGAAGGATACAATGAGCAGTTCTTC. This gives the protein CASSEQSGREGYNEQFF.

The rearrangement uses TRBV9 and TRBJ2-7; weak D call: TRBD2 (6 bases). The V gene lost 3 bases and the J gene lost 0 bases, with 13 bases spanning the gap. Per the germline V gene, CDR1 is SGDLS and CDR2 is YYNGEE. This CDR3 is built from 15 residues. CDR3 amino acids: CASSAGLPSSYEQYF. The CDR3 nucleotides are TGTGCCAGCAGCGCTGGACTACCCTCCTCCTACGAGCAGTACTTC. Based on the CDR3 plus reference TRBV9 and TRBJ2-7, the full variable domain is DSGVTQTPKHLITATGQRVTLRCSPRSGDLSVYWYQQSLDQGLQFLIQYYNGEERAKGNILERFSAQQFPDLHSELNLSSLELGDSALYFCASSAGLPSSYEQYFGPGTRLTVT.

About this clone itself: At the DNA level, this CDR3 is encoded by other sequences in the same sample as well. This chain connects TRBV14 to TRBJ2-7; D remains ambiguous. Germline V gene sequence: CDR1 SGHDN, CDR2 FVKESK. The CDR3 has 12 amino acids. V lost 0 bases, J lost 6 bases, and 6 bases lay in between. CDR3 protein: CASSQDPGEQYF. CDR3 bases: TGTGCCAGCAGCCAAGATCCAGGCGAGCAGTACTTC. Using reference TRBV14 and TRBJ2-7 for the parts outside the CDR3, the full variable domain is EAGVTQFPSHSVIEKGQTVTLRCDPISGHDNLYWYRRVMGKEIKFLLHFVKESKQDESGMPNNRFLAERTGGTYSTLKVQPAELEDSGVYFCASSQDPGEQYFGPGTRLTVT.

The chain recombines TRBV2 with TRBJ2-5; 7 nucleotides agree with TRBD1. The CDR3 totals 13 residues. CDR1 is SNHLY and CDR2 is FYNNEI in the germline V gene. Unmatched junction bases numbered 3, after V lost 4 bases and J lost 4 bases. The CDR3 sequence: CASSATGRETQYF. As DNA, the CDR3 is TGTGCCAGCAGTGCGACAGGGAGAGAGACCCAGTACTTC.

V usage is TRBV5-4 and J usage is TRBJ2-2; TRBD2 agrees at 9 bases. Germline V gene sequence: CDR1 SGHNT, CDR2 YYREEE (reference sequence). The CDR3 is made up of 19 amino acids. The V gene end was trimmed by 2 bases and the J gene end by 4 bases; junction bases not matched to a gene: 15. CDR3 DNA sequence: TGTGCCAGCAGCTTCTCCCGTGGGCGGGAGGGCCTCGGCACCGGGGAGCTGTTTTTT. Translated: CASSFSRGREGLGTGELFF.

The chain recombines TRBV4-2 with TRBJ2-5; D is unresolved. V was shortened by 0 bases and J by 5 bases, with 4 bases between the two germline ends. This CDR3 has 12 residues. Germline V gene lookup returns CDR1 LGHNA and CDR2 YNFKEQ. In DNA form, the CDR3 reads TGTGCCAGCAGCCAAGAAGCGGAGACCCAGTACTTC. Residues: CASSQEAETQYF.

CDR3 residues: CASSSNSAHPYEQYF. The CDR3 coding sequence is TGTGCCAGCAGCTCCAACAGTGCCCATCCCTACGAGCAGTACTTC. The chain couples TRBV11-3 to TRBJ2-7; D uncertain. Germline V gene lookup returns CDR1 SGHNT and CDR2 YENEEA. This CDR3 has 15 residues. V lost 4 bases and J 2 bases, leaving 15 bases between the germline ends.

J is TRBJ2-7 and V is TRBV15; D unresolved. This CDR3 comprises 13 residues. Germline CDR1 and CDR2: LNHNV and YYDKDF (reference sequence). The V gene lost 3 bases and the J gene lost 2 bases, with 8 bases spanning the gap. CDR3 DNA: TGTGCCACCAGCAGCCGCGTTCCCTACGAGCAGTACTTC. Translated, it gives CATSSRVPYEQYF. Combining the CDR3 with reference TRBV15 and TRBJ2-7 gives the whole variable domain DAMVIQNPRYQVTQFGKPVTLSCSQTLNHNVMYWYQQKSSQAPKLLFHYYDKDFNNEADTPDNFQSRRPNTSFCFLDIRSPGLGDTAMYLCATSSRVPYEQYFGPGTRLTVT.

The chain has TRBV19 and TRBJ2-3; D might be TRBD2 (5 bases). Trimming took off 1 base at V and 5 bases at J, with 7 bases between the two ends. Germline CDR1 reads LNHDA; CDR2 reads SQIVND (reference sequence). The CDR3 is 13 amino acids. As DNA, the CDR3 is TGTGCCAGTAGTATAGGCGCGGGAGATACGCAGTATTTT. Translated, it gives CASSIGAGDTQYF.

The gene calls are TRBV29-1 and TRBJ2-7; D is possibly TRBD2 (6 bases). Germline CDR1 SQVTM, CDR2 ANQGSEA. Trimming shortened V by 4 bases and J by 4 bases, and 23 bases separated the two germline ends. This CDR3 is built from 16 residues. The CDR3 sequence: CSVVPGEGRRGYEQYF. The CDR3 nucleotides are TGCAGCGTTGTGCCGGGCGAGGGGAGGAGAGGGTACGAGCAGTACTTC.

The chain employs TRBV18 and TRBJ1-1; maybe TRBD1 (5 bases). Germline CDR1 KGHSH, CDR2 LQKENI. Deletions cut 2 bases from V and 0 bases from J, with 7 bases between. The CDR3 has 14 residues. CDR3 sequence (DNA): TGTGCCAGCTCACCAAGGGGCATGAACACTGAAGCTTTCTTT. Translating it yields CASSPRGMNTEAFF.

The rearrangement uses TRBV19 and TRBJ1-1; D gene unclear. Trimming stripped 7 bases from V and 5 bases from J, with 11 bases between. The CDR3 runs 12 residues. The germline V gene encodes CDR1 LNHDA and CDR2 SQIVND (reference sequence). DNA of the CDR3: TGTGCCAGTATATCGGAGAGTACTGAAGCTTTCTTT. The encoded protein is CASISESTEAFF.

This clone was seen only once. For the CDR3, the DNA is TGCGCCAGCAGCCAAGAAGACAGGGGTGGCTCCTACGAGCAGTACTTC. This sequence encodes CASSQEDRGGSYEQYF. The chain links TRBV4-3 to TRBJ2-7; 8 bases agree with TRBD1. Germline CDR1 LGHNA, CDR2 YSLEER. V shed 0 bases and J 0 bases; nucleotides not matched to a gene: 4. The CDR3 is 16 amino acids.

The chain combines TRBV6-1 with TRBJ2-3, with a possible D match to TRBD1 (5 bases). This CDR3 spans 14 amino acids. The germline V gene has CDR1 MNHNS and CDR2 SASEGT. The V gene lost 6 bases and the J gene lost 2 bases, with 12 bases spanning the gap. CDR3 nucleotides: TGTGCCAGCAGCTTGACAGAGTCCACAGATACGCAGTATTTT. It translates to CASSLTESTDTQYF.

The V gene is TRBV7-9, the J gene TRBJ2-2; TRBD2 matches 9 bases. V shed 6 bases, J shed 5 bases, and the junction held 10 bases outside the gene matches. Germline assignment: CDR1 SEHNR and CDR2 FQNEAQ (reference sequence). The CDR3 is 16 amino acids. CDR3 in amino acids: CASSRAGTSLTGELFF. CDR3 in DNA: TGTGCCAGCAGTCGGGCCGGGACTAGCTTAACCGGGGAGCTGTTTTTT. Based on the CDR3 plus reference TRBV7-9 and TRBJ2-2, the full variable domain is DTGVSQNPRHKITKRGQNVTFRCDPISEHNRLYWYRQTLGQGPEFLTYFQNEAQLEKSRLLSDRFSAERPKGSFSTLEIQRTEQGDSAMYLCASSRAGTSLTGELFFGEGSRLTVL.

The rearrangement links TRBV7-8 to TRBJ2-7, with 8 nucleotides matching TRBD2. The germline CDR1 and CDR2 sequences are SGHVS and FQNEAQ. The CDR3 is made up of 14 amino acids. After removal of 2 bases from V and 2 bases from J, the junction contained 2 bases not matched to a gene. CDR3 region: CASSLSGGTYEQYF. The CDR3 DNA follows: TGTGCCAGCAGCTTAAGCGGGGGCACCTACGAGCAGTACTTC. Variable domain in full (rest from reference TRBV7-8 and TRBJ2-7): GAGVSQSPRYKVAKRGQDVALRCDPISGHVSLFWYQQALGQGPEFLTYFQNEAQLDKSGLPSDRFFAERPEGSVSTLKIQRTQQEDSAVYLCASSLSGGTYEQYFGPGTRLTVT.

This rearrangement joins TRBV28 to TRBJ2-1, with TRBD1 matching 9 bases. Trimming cost V 7 bases and J 8 bases; bases outside gene matches: 9. CDR3 length: 14 residues. Germline V gene data show CDR1 as MDHEN and CDR2 as SYDVKM. CDR3 in DNA: TGTGCCAGCACACCAGGCGACAGGGGGGATGAGCAGTTCTTC. Its translation is CASTPGDRGDEQFF.

The table lists this clone with a few counts. The chain recombines TRBV9 with TRBJ2-2; D perhaps matches TRBD1 (7 bases). The germline V gene has CDR1 SGDLS and CDR2 YYNGEE. This CDR3 is 17 amino acids long. V was shortened by 4 bases and J by 0 bases, with 16 bases between the two germline ends. The CDR3 DNA sequence: TGTGCCAGCAGCTCCCTGGGGGGACAGCCGAACACCGGGGAGCTGTTTTTT. As protein: CASSSLGGQPNTGELFF.

This chain connects TRBV11-2 to TRBJ2-7, with 9 bases matching TRBD1. Germline-derived CDR1 and CDR2 are SGHAT and FQNNGV. The ends lost 2 bases at V and 4 bases at J; junction bases unmatched: 9. The CDR3 consists of 16 residues. CDR3 residues: CASSLKGQGSLYEQYF. The CDR3 nucleotides are TGTGCCAGCAGCTTAAAAGGACAGGGGAGCTTGTACGAGCAGTACTTC.

This chain joins TRBV25-1 and TRBJ1-2; the match to TRBD1 covers 10 bases. Looked up from germline, CDR1 is MGHDK and CDR2 is SYGVNS. The V and J ends lost 5 bases and 5 bases, in that order; junction bases with no gene match: 11. The CDR3 has 16 amino acids. The CDR3 sequence: CASSSGTGVSEYGYTF. As DNA, the CDR3 is TGTGCCAGCAGTTCCGGGACAGGGGTCTCCGAGTATGGCTACACCTTC.

V is TRBV27 and J is TRBJ1-4; tentative D call: TRBD1 (5 bases). The CDR3 spans 17 residues. Germline CDR1 MNHEY, CDR2 SMNVEV (reference sequence). V was clipped by 5 bases and J by 0 bases, with 16 bases between them. The CDR3: CASSPKGRLATNEKLFF. CDR3 in DNA: TGTGCCAGCAGTCCCAAGGGGAGGCTAGCAACTAATGAAAAACTGTTTTTT. Together with reference TRBV27 and TRBJ1-4, the CDR3 gives the full variable domain: EAQVTQNPRYLITVTGKKLTVTCSQNMNHEYMSWYRQDPGLGLRQIYYSMNVEVTDKGDVPEGYKVSRKEKRNFPLILESPSPNQTSLYFCASSPKGRLATNEKLFFGSGTQLSVL.

The CDR3 nucleotides are TGTGCCGTGTACACCACAGATACGCAGTATTTT. Translating gives CAVYTTDTQYF. The genes are TRBV7-8 and TRBJ2-3; no definite D call. The germline gives CDR1 SGHVS, CDR2 FQNEAQ. The CDR3 totals 11 residues. Deletions cut 11 bases from V and 2 bases from J, with 8 bases between.

This chain connects TRBV11-3 to TRBJ2-1; TRBD2 agrees at 8 bases. V lost 0 bases and J lost 6; bases outside the gene matches: 4. This CDR3 has 15 residues. Per the germline V gene, CDR1 is SGHNT and CDR2 is YENEEA. Written as DNA, the CDR3 is TGTGCCAGCAGCTTAGATAACGGGAGGGCCAATGAGCAGTTCTTC. This codes for CASSLDNGRANEQFF.

The rearrangement joins TRBV27 to TRBJ2-6; D is undetermined. The germline CDR1 and CDR2 sequences are MNHEY and SMNVEV (reference sequence). This CDR3 has 14 amino acids. V was cut by 2 bases and J by 2 bases, with 4 bases left in between. CDR3 bases: TGTGCCAGCAGTTTAGAGGCTGGGGCCAACGTCCTGACTTTC. It translates to CASSLEAGANVLTF.

The chain combines TRBV2 with TRBJ2-2; TRBD1 matches 8 bases. Trimming at V came to 6 bases and at J to 1 base, leaving 10 bases not matched to a gene. This CDR3 comprises 17 residues. Germline assignment: CDR1 SNHLY and CDR2 FYNNEI. The CDR3 loop is CASSPPSGTGNTGELFF. The CDR3 bases are TGTGCCAGCAGCCCGCCCTCCGGGACAGGGAACACCGGGGAGCTGTTTTTT.

This rearrangement joins TRBV5-1 to TRBJ2-7, with D perhaps TRBD1 (6 bases). Trimming left V 1 base short and J 3 bases short, with 14 bases between. The CDR3 is 15 residues long. The germline V gene has CDR1 SGHRS and CDR2 YFSETQ. The DNA for the CDR3 is TGCGCCAGCAGCTTGAAGAGACAGGTGATCTACGAGCAGTACTTC. Translated: CASSLKRQVIYEQYF.

This clone was seen once. The chain joins TRBV30 to TRBJ2-7; TRBD1 aligns across 8 bases. The V and J ends lost 3 bases and 2 bases, in that order; junction bases with no gene match: 18. The CDR3 extends over 18 amino acids. Germline V gene lookup returns CDR1 GTSNPN and CDR2 SVGIG (reference sequence). CDR3 protein: CAWSRDRAMGQVPYEQYF. CDR3 DNA: TGTGCCTGGAGCCGGGACAGAGCAATGGGACAGGTACCCTACGAGCAGTACTTC.

The chain joins TRBV27 to TRBJ2-1; 8 bases align to TRBD2. V was clipped by 9 bases and J by 0 bases; unmatched bases: 4. The CDR3 has 14 amino acids. Germline CDR1 and CDR2: MNHEY and SMNVEV (reference sequence). The CDR3 loop is CASASGSSYNEQFF. Written as DNA, the CDR3 is TGTGCCAGTGCAAGCGGGAGCTCCTACAATGAGCAGTTCTTC.

This clone was seen only a few times. Distinct nucleotide sequences in the sample also encode this CDR3. This rearrangement joins TRBV19 to TRBJ1-2; D uncertain. The length of the CDR3 is 13 residues. Trimming took off 2 bases at V and 2 bases at J, with 6 bases between the two ends. Per the germline V gene, CDR1 is LNHDA and CDR2 is SQIVND (reference sequence). CDR3 region: CASSISRNYGYTF. Here the CDR3 DNA reads TGTGCCAGTAGTATATCCAGGAACTATGGCTACACCTTC.